This entry lists 29 T cell receptor beta chains sequenced from one sample in a study of blood T cells in healthy people across ages. Alongside a J-beta primer mix, a sample-barcoded 5' primer served in a second PCR lasting roughly 6 to 12 cycles. TCRdb reanalysed the 5' RACE reads using MiXCR and keeps one entry per CDR3 protein. The table records about 1.5 million distinct CDR3 sequences, 35% to 45% of them present only once. The sample consisted of blood. The receptors originated from a woman aged 18-35 years in good health.

The rearrangement joins TRBV5-5 to TRBJ2-3; maybe TRBD1 (6 bases). Between the trimmed V and J ends, which lost 2 bases and 0 bases, there was a span of 19 bases. CDR3 size: 18 residues. CDR1 and CDR2 (germline): SGHKS, YYEKEE (reference sequence). CDR3 nucleotide sequence: TGTGCCAGCAGCTTAGAAACAGGGCGCGCGTATAGCACAGATACGCAGTATTTT. This gives the protein CASSLETGRAYSTDTQYF.

The chain couples TRBV4-2 to TRBJ2-7; D gene uncertain. CDR3 length: 13 residues. CDR1 and CDR2 (germline): LGHNA, YNFKEQ. V shed 0 bases and J shed 6 bases, with 9 bases lying between them. CDR3 in amino acids: CASSQEGRLEQYF. CDR3 in DNA: TGTGCCAGCAGCCAAGAGGGTCGGCTCGAGCAGTACTTC.

The chain has TRBV7-8 and TRBJ1-1; D unclear. The CDR3 runs 19 residues. Trimming took off 4 bases at V and 1 base at J, with 25 bases between the two ends. Looked up from germline, CDR1 is SGHVS and CDR2 is FQNEAQ. CDR3: CASSSLHLAWWRWNTEAFF. The CDR3, as DNA: TGTGCCAGCAGCTCCCTGCACTTGGCTTGGTGGAGGTGGAACACTGAAGCTTTCTTT.

This clonotype was detected only a few times. The chain recombines TRBV3-1 with TRBJ2-6, with 8 bases fitting TRBD2. The CDR3 contains 23 residues. Unmatched junction bases numbered 31, after V lost 6 bases and J lost 6 bases. Germline V gene lookup returns CDR1 LGHDT and CDR2 YNNKEL (reference sequence). CDR3 in amino acids: CASRHGLLHQTCVLAGAANVLTF. In nucleotides, the CDR3 is TGTGCCAGCAGACACGGCCTTTTACACCAGACATGTGTGCTAGCGGGTGCGGCCAACGTCCTGACTTTC.

This clonotype was counted at least ten times. The chain links TRBV10-3 to TRBJ2-1, with 12 bases fitting TRBD2. J gave up 8 bases and V 10 bases, and 6 bases lay outside the gene matches. This CDR3 contains 13 residues. Per the germline V gene, CDR1 is ENHRY and CDR2 is SYGVKD. This chain's CDR3 is CATRLAGEHEQFF. CDR3 in DNA: TGTGCCACAAGACTAGCGGGGGAACATGAGCAGTTCTTC.

Turning to this clonotype: At one boundary the junction diverges from the germline segment, which might be a read error. This chain joins TRBV6-5 and TRBJ2-1; 7 nucleotides match TRBD1. This CDR3 has 15 amino acids. The germline gives CDR1 MNHEY, CDR2 SVGAGI. The CDR3, as DNA: TGTGCCAGCACCCCCGACAGGGCCCTTCCCAATGAGCAGTTTTTC. Translation gives CASTPDRALPNEQFF.

The chain has TRBV2 and TRBJ2-3; weak D call: TRBD2 (5 bases). Germline loops: CDR1 SNHLY, CDR2 FYNNEI. V lost 1 base to trimming and J lost 6 bases, with 11 bases between them. This CDR3 is 14 amino acids long. The CDR3 loop reads CASSEGLGGDTQYF. The CDR3 DNA follows: TGTGCCAGCAGTGAAGGTTTAGGCGGGGATACGCAGTATTTT.

The chain combines TRBV20-1 with TRBJ2-1; TRBD2 matches 7 bases. This CDR3 spans 15 amino acids. Looked up from germline, CDR1 is DFQATT and CDR2 is SNEGSKA (reference sequence). Losses at the gene ends were 2 bases for V and 0 bases for J; bases not matched to a gene: 4. CDR3 sequence reads: CSARKAGSSYNEQFF. The CDR3 DNA reads TGCAGTGCTAGAAAAGCGGGAAGCTCCTACAATGAGCAGTTCTTC.

This chain links TRBV29-1 with TRBJ2-5, with D possibly being TRBD1 (6 bases). The CDR3 is 12 residues long. The germline V and J ends were trimmed by 6 bases and 5 bases, with 13 bases remaining between them. The germline CDR1 and CDR2 sequences are SQVTM and ANQGSEA. CDR3 DNA: TGCAGCGTCAGGGACACGTCGGAGACCCAGTACTTC. Protein product: CSVRDTSETQYF.

The chain has TRBV6-5 and TRBJ2-1; D not certain. Trimming cost V 0 bases and J 7 bases, with 7 bases left between them. The germline V gene has CDR1 MNHEY and CDR2 SVGAGI. This CDR3 region has 13 residues. The CDR3 sequence is CASSYSAENEQFF. The CDR3 bases are TGTGCCAGCAGTTACTCGGCTGAAAATGAGCAGTTCTTC.

This clonotype was detected a few times. This sequence joins TRBV20-1 and TRBJ2-3, with 8 nucleotides matching TRBD2. Trimming removed 3 bases from V and 4 bases from J; junction bases left unmatched: 12. The CDR3 has 16 amino acids. Germline loops: CDR1 DFQATT, CDR2 SNEGSKA (reference sequence). This chain's CDR3 is CSASPSRAGGSDTQYF. In DNA, the CDR3 is TGCAGTGCTAGCCCCAGTCGGGCGGGGGGATCAGATACGCAGTATTTT.

This chain joins TRBV10-3 and TRBJ2-1; no clear D gene. The CDR3 consists of 16 residues. With 2 bases removed from V and 0 bases from J, the gap between germline ends came to 11 bases. From germline, CDR1 is ENHRY and CDR2 SYGVKD. The CDR3 sequence is CAISETSPDSYNEQFF. The CDR3 DNA reads as TGTGCCATCAGTGAGACCTCCCCTGACTCCTACAATGAGCAGTTCTTC.

This clonotype appeared many times. This chain links TRBV29-1 with TRBJ2-3; D not resolved. The germline V and J ends were trimmed by 3 bases and 0 bases, with 10 bases remaining between them. The CDR3 covers 14 residues. Looked up from germline, CDR1 is SQVTM and CDR2 is ANQGSEA. The chain's CDR3 is CSVEGHPSTDTQYF. Here the CDR3 DNA reads TGCAGCGTTGAGGGCCATCCTAGCACAGATACGCAGTATTTT.

The chain employs TRBV15 and TRBJ2-7; possibly TRBD1 for D (6 bases). Germline lookup yields CDR1 LNHNV and CDR2 YYDKDF (reference sequence). V was cut by 1 base and J by 0 bases, with 16 bases left in between. This CDR3 region has 17 residues. This CDR3 reads CATSRARGRESSYEQYF. Written as DNA, the CDR3 is TGTGCCACCAGCAGAGCCAGGGGCAGGGAGAGCTCCTACGAGCAGTACTTC.

This clonotype was detected many times. The chain recombines TRBV20-1 with TRBJ2-3; 7 bases line up with TRBD2. Germline CDR1 DFQATT, CDR2 SNEGSKA (reference sequence). V gave up 0 bases and J gave up 1 base; unmatched junction bases: 4. The CDR3 length is 15 residues. DNA for the CDR3: TGCAGTGCTAGAGATCTCACTAGCGGCACAGATACGCAGTATTTT. Residues: CSARDLTSGTDTQYF.

The J gene is TRBJ2-3, the V gene TRBV6-6; D is uncertain. Germline V CDR1 and CDR2: MNHNY, SVGAGI (reference sequence). V shed 6 bases and J shed 6 bases, with 10 bases lying between them. This CDR3 is built from 12 residues. CDR3 nucleotides: TGTGCCAGCAGACACGGGTCTGATACGCAGTATTTT. Its translation is CASRHGSDTQYF.

The chain carries TRBV6-5 and TRBJ2-7; D is undetermined. The CDR3 spans 18 residues. Germline lookup yields CDR1 MNHEY and CDR2 SVGAGI. The V end was cut by 4 bases, the J end by 2 bases, with 24 bases between. The CDR3 sequence: CASSSPGTGRSAAYEQYF. The CDR3 coding sequence is TGTGCCAGCAGTTCGCCGGGTACCGGCCGATCGGCGGCCTACGAGCAGTACTTC.

The gene calls are TRBV29-1 and TRBJ1-1; possibly TRBD1 for D (5 bases). The CDR3 has 13 residues. CDR1 and CDR2 from the germline V gene are SQVTM and ANQGSEA. The V end was cut by 4 bases, the J end by 4 bases, with 13 bases between. CDR3: CSVVGAWGTEAFF. Written as DNA, the CDR3 is TGCAGCGTTGTAGGGGCATGGGGCACTGAAGCTTTCTTT.

This clonotype was counted only a few times. The rearrangement links TRBV12-3 or TRBV12-4 to TRBJ1-2; a weak D match, TRBD1 (6 bases). CDR3 length: 15 residues. Between the trimmed V and J ends, which lost 6 bases and 2 bases, there was a span of 16 bases. The CDR3 here is CASSLPGQKNYGYTF. As DNA, the CDR3 is TGTGCCAGCAGCCTGCCTGGACAGAAAAACTATGGCTACACCTTC.

The rearrangement joins TRBV15 to TRBJ1-5; 10 nucleotides agree with TRBD1. The ends lost 3 bases at V and 2 bases at J; junction bases unmatched: 1. The CDR3 has 15 amino acids. Germline loops: CDR1 LNHNV, CDR2 YYDKDF (reference sequence). The CDR3 DNA is TGTGCCACCAGCAGGACAGGGGGCCGCAATCAGCCCCAGCATTTT. Its protein is CATSRTGGRNQPQHF.

This clonotype was counted a few times. The V and J genes are TRBV2 and TRBJ2-3, with a possible D match to TRBD1 (6 bases). CDR3 length: 15 residues. In germline, CDR1 is SNHLY, CDR2 FYNNEI. Trimming shortened V by 4 bases and J by 1 base, and 12 bases separated the two germline ends. CDR3 sequence (DNA): TGTGCCAGCAGTGGACAGGATTTCGGCACAGATACGCAGTATTTT. Translating it yields CASSGQDFGTDTQYF.

There are a few counts of this clonotype. This sequence joins TRBV24-1 and TRBJ2-1; 8 bases match TRBD2. The V gene end was trimmed by 4 bases and the J gene end by 3 bases; junction bases not matched to a gene: 4. The CDR3 contains 15 residues. Germline V lookup: CDR1 KGHDR, CDR2 SFDVKD. DNA for the CDR3: TGTGCCACCAGTGAAAGTGCGGGGGGCTACAATGAGCAGTTCTTC. This codes for CATSESAGGYNEQFF.

The chain links TRBV21-1 to TRBJ2-7; the table's TRBD1 call for D was not verified on the DNA. TRBV21-1 is given as a pseudogene. The CDR3 covers 13 residues. The CDR3 DNA follows: TGTGCCAGCAGCAAAGCGACCGGGCTCGAGCAGTACTTC. Its translation: CASSKATGLEQYF.

The chain links TRBV6-2 or TRBV6-3 to TRBJ2-7; D tentatively fits TRBD1 or TRBD2 (5 bases each). Germline assignment: CDR1 MNHEY and CDR2 SVGEGT. V was shortened by 5 bases and J by 7 bases, with 24 bases between the two germline ends. CDR3 size: 16 residues. CDR3 loop: CASSLGAGSLYNEQYF. The DNA of the CDR3 is TGTGCCAGCAGTCTCGGGGCAGGGAGTCTCTACAATGAGCAGTACTTC.

The chain links TRBV6-6 to TRBJ1-2; the D is unclear. The CDR3 runs 14 residues. The V gene's germline CDR1 is MNHNY and CDR2 SVGAGI (reference sequence). The ends were cut back, 0 bases at V and 6 bases at J, with 11 bases in the middle. The CDR3 here is CASSYSTGSNGYTF. CDR3 nucleotide sequence: TGTGCCAGCAGTTACTCGACGGGTTCAAATGGCTACACCTTC.

This clonotype was observed a few times. The rearrangement uses TRBV12-3 or TRBV12-4 and TRBJ2-7, with TRBD1 matching over 7 bases. The V segment lost 7 bases and the J segment 7 bases; nucleotides outside the gene matches: 13. The CDR3 totals 14 residues. The CDR3 DNA follows: TGTGCCAGCAAACCGACAGGGCCTCTAGGGGAGCAGTACTTC. Translation gives CASKPTGPLGEQYF.

This clonotype was seen repeatedly, ten times or more. The chain combines TRBV28 with TRBJ2-7; TRBD2 might be the D (7 bases). Germline V gene sequence: CDR1 MDHEN, CDR2 SYDVKM. This CDR3 is built from 16 residues. Trimming took 6 bases from V and 0 from J, leaving 18 bases between them. The CDR3 coding sequence is TGTGCCAGCAGCTCCGCCCGGGGGGACATCTCCTACGAGCAGTACTTC. Amino acids: CASSSARGDISYEQYF.

The V call is TRBV20-1, the J call TRBJ2-1; 11 nucleotides line up with TRBD2. Trimming cost V 7 bases and J 0 bases; bases outside gene matches: 8. Looked up from germline, CDR1 is DFQATT and CDR2 is SNEGSKA (reference sequence). This CDR3 contains 16 residues. CDR3 in DNA: TGCAGTGTTCTAGCGGGGGGACCCAGCTCCTACAATGAGCAGTTCTTC. Translating it yields CSVLAGGPSSYNEQFF.

This clonotype was seen a handful of times. The chain uses TRBV25-1 and TRBJ2-1; no clear D gene. From germline, CDR1 is MGHDK and CDR2 SYGVNS. The V end lost 4 bases, the J end lost 4 bases, and 17 bases lay between the germline ends. The CDR3 consists of 16 residues. In nucleotides, the CDR3 is TGTGCCAGCAGTGGATCAACGGCAGGACGATACAATGAGCAGTTCTTC. Translation: CASSGSTAGRYNEQFF.